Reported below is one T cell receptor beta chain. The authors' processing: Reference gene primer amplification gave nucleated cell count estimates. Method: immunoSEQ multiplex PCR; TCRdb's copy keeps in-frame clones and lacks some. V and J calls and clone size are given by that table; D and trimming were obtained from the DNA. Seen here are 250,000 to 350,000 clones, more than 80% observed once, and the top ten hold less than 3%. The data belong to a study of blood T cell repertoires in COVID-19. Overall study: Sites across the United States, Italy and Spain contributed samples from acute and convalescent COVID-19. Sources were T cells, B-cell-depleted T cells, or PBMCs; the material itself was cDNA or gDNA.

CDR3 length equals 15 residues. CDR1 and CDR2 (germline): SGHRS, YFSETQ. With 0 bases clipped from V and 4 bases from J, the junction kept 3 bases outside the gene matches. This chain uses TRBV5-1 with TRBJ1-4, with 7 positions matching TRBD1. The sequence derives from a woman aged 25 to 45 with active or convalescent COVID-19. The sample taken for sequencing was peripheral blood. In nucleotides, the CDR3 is TGCGCCAGCAGCTTGGAATCAGGGGGTAATGAAAAACTGTTTTTT. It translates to CASSLESGGNEKLFF.